There are a few counts of the clone carrying this T cell receptor beta chain. These data originate in a study of blood T cell repertoires in COVID-19. Across the study: The cDNA or gDNA used as material had been derived from T cells, B-cell-depleted T cells, or PBMCs.

Original data processing: From reference gene primer amplification, estimates of nucleated cell counts were derived. Assay used: immunoSEQ multiplex PCR; TCRdb lists only in-frame clones, some missing. The V and J calls and the clone size are those of that table, but D and trimming were determined from the DNA. Among roughly 120,000 clones listed, 71% were seen once. The CDR3 contains 14 residues. Germline CDR1 and CDR2: SQVTM and ANQGSEA. V was pared by 6 bases and J by 1 base, with 4 bases of the junction left unmatched. The sequencing input was peripheral blood. This chain joins TRBV29-1 and TRBJ2-3; 10 bases are a match to TRBD1. The TCR was taken from a human donor with acute or convalescent COVID-19. The donor label of this sample is uncertain. The CDR3 bases are TGCAGCGTCCGGACAGGGGGAGGCACAGATACGCAGTATTTT. Amino acid sequence: CSVRTGGGTDTQYF.